This TCR beta chain was profiled in a study of beta chain features in type 1 diabetes. Study-wide results and limits: Compared to healthy donors, patients appeared to have naive, central memory and Treg TCRB repertoires that were more alike. Although PCR might favor shorter templates, it would do so equally in patients and controls.

Expressed TCRB transcripts were sequenced, since all the RNA that had been isolated was reverse transcribed. The method was immunoSEQ multiplex PCR; TCRdb's version includes in-frame clones alone and lacks a portion of them. Here the sample spans 250,000 or so clones, about 71% being singletons. Trimming took 3 bases from V and 12 from J, leaving 15 bases between them. Germline V lookup: CDR1 SQVTM, CDR2 ANQGSEA. CDR3 length equals 12 residues. This clone turned up a few times. The target antigen is unknown. This sequence joins TRBV29-1 and TRBJ2-1; perhaps TRBD1 as D (6 bases). This clonotype originated in a young man in good health. Sample: naive CD4+ T cells from blood. The DNA of the CDR3 is TGCAGCGTTGACTGGACACGCAGGGGGCAGTTCTTC. Translating gives CSVDWTRRGQFF.